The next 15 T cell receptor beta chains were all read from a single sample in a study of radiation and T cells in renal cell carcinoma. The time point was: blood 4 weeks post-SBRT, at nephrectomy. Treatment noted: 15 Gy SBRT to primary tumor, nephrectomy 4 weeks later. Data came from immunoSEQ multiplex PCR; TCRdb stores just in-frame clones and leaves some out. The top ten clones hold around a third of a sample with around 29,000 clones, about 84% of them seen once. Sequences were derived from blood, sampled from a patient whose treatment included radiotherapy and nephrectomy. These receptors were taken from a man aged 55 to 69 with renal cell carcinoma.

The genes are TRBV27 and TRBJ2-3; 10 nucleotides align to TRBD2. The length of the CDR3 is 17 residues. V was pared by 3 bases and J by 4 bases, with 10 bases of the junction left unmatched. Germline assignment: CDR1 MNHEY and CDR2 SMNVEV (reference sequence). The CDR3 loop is CASSFLLPGTSADTQYF. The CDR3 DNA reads TGTGCCAGCAGTTTCTTGCTTCCCGGGACTAGCGCAGATACGCAGTATTTT.

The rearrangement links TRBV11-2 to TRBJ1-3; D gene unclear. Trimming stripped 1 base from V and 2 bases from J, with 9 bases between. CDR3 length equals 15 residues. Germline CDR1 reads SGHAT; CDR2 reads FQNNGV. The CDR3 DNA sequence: TGTGCCAGCAGCTTAGTTTGGGGTACTGGAAACACCATATATTTT. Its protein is CASSLVWGTGNTIYF.

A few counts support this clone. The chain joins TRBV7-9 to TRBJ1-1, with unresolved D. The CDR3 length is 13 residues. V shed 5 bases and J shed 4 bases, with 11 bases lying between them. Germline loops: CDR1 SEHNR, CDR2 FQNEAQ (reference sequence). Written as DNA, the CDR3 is TGTGCCAGCAGCCCGAGACCGGCCACTGAAGCTTTCTTT. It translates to CASSPRPATEAFF.

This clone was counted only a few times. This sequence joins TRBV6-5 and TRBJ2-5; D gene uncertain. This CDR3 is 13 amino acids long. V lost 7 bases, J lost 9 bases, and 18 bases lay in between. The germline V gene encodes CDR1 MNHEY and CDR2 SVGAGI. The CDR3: CASNMVGRSPQYF. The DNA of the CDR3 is TGTGCCAGCAACATGGTAGGACGCTCACCCCAGTACTTC.

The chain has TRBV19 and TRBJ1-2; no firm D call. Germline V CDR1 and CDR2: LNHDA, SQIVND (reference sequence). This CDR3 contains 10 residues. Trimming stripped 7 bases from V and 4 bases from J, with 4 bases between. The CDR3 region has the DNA TGTGCCAGTATGGGCTATGGCTACACCTTC. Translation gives CASMGYGYTF.

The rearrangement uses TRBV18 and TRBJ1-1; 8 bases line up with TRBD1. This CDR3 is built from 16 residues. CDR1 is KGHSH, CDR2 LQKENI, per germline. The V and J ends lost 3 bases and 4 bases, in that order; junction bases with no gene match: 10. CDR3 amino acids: CASSPNRQGYSTEAFF. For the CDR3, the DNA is TGTGCCAGCTCACCTAACCGACAGGGGTATAGCACTGAAGCTTTCTTT.

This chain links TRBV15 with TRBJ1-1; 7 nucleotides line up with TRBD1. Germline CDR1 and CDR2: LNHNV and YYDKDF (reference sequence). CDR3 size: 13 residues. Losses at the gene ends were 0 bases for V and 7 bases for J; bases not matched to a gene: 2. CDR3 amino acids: CATSRDWDSEAFF. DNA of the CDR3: TGTGCCACCAGCAGAGATTGGGACAGTGAAGCTTTCTTT. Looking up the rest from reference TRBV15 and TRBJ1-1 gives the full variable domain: DAMVIQNPRYQVTQFGKPVTLSCSQTLNHNVMYWYQQKSSQAPKLLFHYYDKDFNNEADTPDNFQSRRPNTSFCFLDIRSPGLGDTAMYLCATSRDWDSEAFFGQGTRLTVV.

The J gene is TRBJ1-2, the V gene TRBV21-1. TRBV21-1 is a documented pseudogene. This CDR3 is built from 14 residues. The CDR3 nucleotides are TGTGCCAGCATCGGAAGAAAACCTAACTATGGCTACACCTTC. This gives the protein CASIGRKPNYGYTF.

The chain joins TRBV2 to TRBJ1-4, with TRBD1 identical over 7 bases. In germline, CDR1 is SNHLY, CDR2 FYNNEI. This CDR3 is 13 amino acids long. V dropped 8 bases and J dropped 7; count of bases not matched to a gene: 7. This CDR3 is CASEGARGEKLFF. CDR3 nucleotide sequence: TGTGCCAGCGAGGGGGCTCGTGGTGAAAAACTGTTTTTT.

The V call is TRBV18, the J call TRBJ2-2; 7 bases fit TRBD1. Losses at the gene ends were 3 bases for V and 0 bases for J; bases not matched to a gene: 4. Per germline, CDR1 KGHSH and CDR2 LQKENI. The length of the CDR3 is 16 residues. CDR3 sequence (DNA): TGTGCCAGCTCACCTAGGACAGGAGCGAACACCGGGGAGCTGTTTTTT. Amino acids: CASSPRTGANTGELFF.

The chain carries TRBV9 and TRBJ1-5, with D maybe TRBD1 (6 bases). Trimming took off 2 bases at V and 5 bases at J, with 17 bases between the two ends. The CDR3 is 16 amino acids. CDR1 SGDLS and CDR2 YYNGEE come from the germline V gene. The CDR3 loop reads CASSVGPGTPYQPQHF. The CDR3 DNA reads TGTGCCAGCAGCGTCGGCCCAGGGACACCTTATCAGCCCCAGCATTTT.

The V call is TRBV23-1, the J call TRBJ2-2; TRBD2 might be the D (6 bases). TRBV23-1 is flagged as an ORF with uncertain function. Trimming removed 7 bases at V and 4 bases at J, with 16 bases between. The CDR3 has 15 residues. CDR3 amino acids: CASNTPSDSTGELFF. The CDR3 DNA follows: TGCGCCAGCAACACTCCTAGCGACTCCACCGGGGAGCTGTTTTTT.

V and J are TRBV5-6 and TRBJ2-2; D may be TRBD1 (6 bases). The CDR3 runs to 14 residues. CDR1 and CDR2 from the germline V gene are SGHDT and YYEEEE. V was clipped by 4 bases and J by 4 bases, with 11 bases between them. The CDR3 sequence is CASSGDMGTGELFF. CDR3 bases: TGTGCCAGCAGCGGGGACATGGGCACCGGGGAGCTGTTTTTT.

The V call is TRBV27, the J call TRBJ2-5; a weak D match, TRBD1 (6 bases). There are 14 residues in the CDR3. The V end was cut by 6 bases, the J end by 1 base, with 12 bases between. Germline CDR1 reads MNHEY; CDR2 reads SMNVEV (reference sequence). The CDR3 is CASSSLGGQETQYF. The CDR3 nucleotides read TGTGCCAGCAGCTCCCTAGGGGGCCAAGAGACCCAGTACTTC.

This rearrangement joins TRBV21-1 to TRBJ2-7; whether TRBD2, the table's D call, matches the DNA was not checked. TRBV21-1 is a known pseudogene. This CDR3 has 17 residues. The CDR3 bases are TGTGCCAGCATATTCCCCAGAAGGGGGGGTGGCCCCTACGAGCAGTACTTC. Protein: CASIFPRRGGGPYEQYF.